This T cell receptor beta chain was documented in a study of cytomegalovirus exposure and HLA in healthy donors. Study-level points and caveats: Earlier results showed most TCR beta V segments being productive about 90% or about 30% of the time. In vitro data verified three CMV-associated chains as specific for CMV antigens.

With 60 Vbeta and 13 Jbeta primers, the PCR was carried out. Sequencing used immunoSEQ multiplex PCR; TCRdb keeps in-frame clones, though not all of them. This sample has under 55,000 clones, with approximately 73% found just once. In the case of this clone: Antigen: not known.

Germline V gene lookup returns CDR1 SQVTM and CDR2 ANQGSEA. The V gene end was trimmed by 0 bases and the J gene end by 8 bases; junction bases not matched to a gene: 6. The CDR3 loop spans 13 amino acids. Material for sequencing was PBMCs. The genes are TRBV29-1 and TRBJ2-7; TRBD1 matches 8 bases. The clonotype comes from a man aged 18 to 29 in good health and CMV-seronegative. The CDR3 sequence: CSVEDRTGLKQYF. The CDR3 bases are TGCAGCGTTGAAGATCGGACAGGGCTGAAGCAGTACTTC.